This T cell receptor beta chain was sequenced in a study of beta chain features in type 1 diabetes. V was shortened by 1 base and J by 0 bases, with 8 bases between the two germline ends. This CDR3 spans 15 amino acids. Germline values: CDR1 SGHDT, CDR2 YYEEEE. Sorting that relied on CD45RO/CCR7/CD25/CD127/CD95/CD27 yielded CD4+ naive, central memory, regulatory and stem cell-like memory cells. Without exception, sorted populations had purity beyond 95%. Reverse transcription of all isolated RNA meant that expressed TCRB transcripts were sequenced. Clones were read by immunoSEQ multiplex PCR, and TCRdb kept only the in-frame ones, dropping some. The sample yields about 450,000 clones, over 9.5% seen once.

The sequence came from a woman aged 18-29 years in good health. The V call is TRBV5-6, the J call TRBJ1-5; D gene ambiguous. Sequencing was done on a sample of naive CD4+ T cells from blood. The CDR3 region is CASSLFWDSNQPQHF. For the CDR3, the DNA is TGTGCCAGCAGCTTGTTTTGGGATAGCAATCAGCCCCAGCATTTT.